This T cell receptor (beta chain) was identified during a study of shared T cell receptors in the human thymus. Looked up from germline, CDR1 is SGHDT and CDR2 is YYEEEE. CDR3 size: 18 residues. Trimming removed 3 bases from V and 3 bases from J; junction bases left unmatched: 17. Profiling relied on immunoSEQ multiplex PCR, and the TCRdb table lists in-frame clones only, not all of them. The repertoire holds 540,000 or so clones, with around 78% as singletons. The sample also formed part of further work on human thymus T cells.

The sequence came from a boy under two years old with a congenital heart defect. The genes are TRBV5-6 and TRBJ2-7, with TRBD2 identical over 8 bases. The sequencing sample was made of thymocytes. This CDR3 is CASSSPSGPPGKGYEQYF. The CDR3, as DNA: TGTGCCAGCAGCTCCCCTAGCGGGCCACCCGGAAAAGGCTACGAGCAGTACTTC.